The clone carrying this T cell receptor beta chain has a single count. The data were taken from a study of blood T cell repertoires in COVID-19. Study-wide context: COVID-19 samples from acute and convalescent phases originated in the United States, Italy and Spain. In each case, the material was cDNA or gDNA derived from T cells, B-cell-depleted T cells, or PBMCs.

This CDR3 is built from 17 residues. Germline V gene sequence: CDR1 LGHNA, CDR2 YSLEER. V was shortened by 1 base and J by 4 bases, with 17 bases between the two germline ends. Under the authors' procedure: From reference gene primer amplification, estimates of nucleated cell counts were derived. Clones were read by immunoSEQ multiplex PCR, and TCRdb kept only the in-frame ones, dropping some. Clone size and V and J calls were adopted from that table, with D and trimming inferred from the DNA. Of about 190,000 clones listed, 70% to 85% are singletons. Sequencing used peripheral blood. The TCR sequence derives from a woman in her forties or fifties with acute or convalescent COVID-19. The rearrangement joins TRBV4-3 to TRBJ1-5, with D perhaps TRBD1 (6 bases). The CDR3 nucleotides are TGCGCCAGCAGCCAAGGACACAACAGGGCAGGTAATCAGCCCCAGCATTTT. Translating gives CASSQGHNRAGNQPQHF.